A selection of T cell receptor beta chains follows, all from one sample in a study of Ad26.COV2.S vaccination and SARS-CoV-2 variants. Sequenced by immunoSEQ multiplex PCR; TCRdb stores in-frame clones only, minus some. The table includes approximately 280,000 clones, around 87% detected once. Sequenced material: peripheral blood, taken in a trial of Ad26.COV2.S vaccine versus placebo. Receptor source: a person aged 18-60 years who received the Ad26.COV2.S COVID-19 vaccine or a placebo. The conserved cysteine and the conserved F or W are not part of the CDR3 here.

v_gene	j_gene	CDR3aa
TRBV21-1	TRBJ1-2	ASSGRGLVWYGYT
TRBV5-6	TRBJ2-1	ASSLKTSGSYNEQF
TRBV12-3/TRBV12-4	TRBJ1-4	ASRTGALEKLF
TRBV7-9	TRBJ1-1	ASSSDRGLNTEAF
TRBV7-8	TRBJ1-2	ASSTGQGSDGYT
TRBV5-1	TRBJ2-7	ASSLEEGPYEQY
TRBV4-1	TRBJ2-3	ASSQEGLGGSADTQY
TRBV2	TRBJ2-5	ASRRDNQETQY
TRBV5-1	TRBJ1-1	ASSLETGRTEAF
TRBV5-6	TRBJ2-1	ASSNPDRGKNEQF
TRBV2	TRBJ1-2	ASSVERTSFNYGYT
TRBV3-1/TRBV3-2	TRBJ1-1	ASSEGLLLEAF
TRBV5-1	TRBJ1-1	ASSEPPGRLNTEAF
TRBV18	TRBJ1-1	ASSQHPTGTGTEAF
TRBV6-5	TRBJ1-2	ASRIQGRGYT
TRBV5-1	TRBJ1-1	ASSLAVQGAGEAF
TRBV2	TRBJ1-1	ASRQGGNTEAF
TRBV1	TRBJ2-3	TSSQDRRGGNTDTQY
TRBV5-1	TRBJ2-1	ASSLGLAGANEQF
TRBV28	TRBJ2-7	ASSPPSYEQY
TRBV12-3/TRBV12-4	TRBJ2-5	ASSLGRVETQY
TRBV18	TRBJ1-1	ASSPVLDQSTEAF
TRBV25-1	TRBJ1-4	ASSKGGTNEKLF
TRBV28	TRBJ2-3	ASSFDYTDTQY
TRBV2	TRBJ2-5	ASSRTSGGLQETQY
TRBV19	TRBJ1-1	ASSTGTSRNTEAF
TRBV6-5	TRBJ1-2	ASRTPNYGYT
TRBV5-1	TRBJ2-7	ASSFGAGTISEQY
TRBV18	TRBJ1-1	ASSPPPGGTEAF
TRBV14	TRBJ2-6	ASSQESGANVLT
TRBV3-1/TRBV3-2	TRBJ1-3	ASSLRDRGNTIY
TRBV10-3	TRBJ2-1	ATWGGSSYNEQF
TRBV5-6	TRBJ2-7	ASTETGTPTYEQY
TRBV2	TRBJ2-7	ASTDRGDEQY
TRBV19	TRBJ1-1	ASSIDLSASVRVGAF
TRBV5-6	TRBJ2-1	ASSLLVVPEQF
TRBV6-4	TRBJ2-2	ASSDLWNTGELF
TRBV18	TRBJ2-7	ASSPVGGWDEQY
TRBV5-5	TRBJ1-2	ASSLEMGQGYGYT
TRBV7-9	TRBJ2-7	ASSLAGRSYEQY
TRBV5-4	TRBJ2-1	ASSGTSGRFYNEQF
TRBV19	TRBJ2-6	ASSIDQVKGANVLT
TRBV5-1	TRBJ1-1	ASSLNGGPNTEAF
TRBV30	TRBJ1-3	AWSKPGNTIY
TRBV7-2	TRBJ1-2	ASGSGAVYGYT
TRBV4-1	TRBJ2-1	ASSQDGESVYNEQF
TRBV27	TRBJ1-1	ASSSRGGSDTEAF